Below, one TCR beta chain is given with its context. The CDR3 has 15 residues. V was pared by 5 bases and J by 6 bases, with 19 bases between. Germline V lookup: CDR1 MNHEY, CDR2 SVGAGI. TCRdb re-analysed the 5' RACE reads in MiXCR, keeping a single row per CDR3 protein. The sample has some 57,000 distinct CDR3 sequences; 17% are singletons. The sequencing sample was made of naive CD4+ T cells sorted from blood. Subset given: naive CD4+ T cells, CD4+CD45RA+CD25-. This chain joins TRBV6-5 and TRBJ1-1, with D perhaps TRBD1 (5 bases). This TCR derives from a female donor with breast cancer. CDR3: CASSESVIRDAEAFF. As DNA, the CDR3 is TGTGCCAGCAGTGAATCGGTAATTCGGGACGCTGAAGCTTTCTTT.